These 8 T cell receptor beta chains came from one sample sequenced in a study of monozygotic twins with inflammatory bowel disease. TCRdb re-called the 5' RACE reads and gives one entry per CDR3 protein, without DNA. The repertoire shows about 420,000 distinct CDR3 sequences; the top ten hold more than 2%. Sample: blood. These receptors were collected from a human donor with ulcerative colitis or Crohn's disease, or a healthy co-twin of an affected twin (not recorded which).

The chain combines TRBV20-1 with TRBJ2-3. Germline V lookup: CDR1 DFQATT, CDR2 SNEGSKA (reference sequence). The CDR3 sequence is 14 residues long. This CDR3 reads CSAHLTIGTDTQYF.

V is TRBV20-1 and J is TRBJ2-1; as DNA is missing, the TRBD2 call by TCRdb cannot be tested. The CDR3 runs to 13 residues. Germline loops: CDR1 DFQATT, CDR2 SNEGSKA (reference sequence). The CDR3 sequence is CSAGTSGNYEQFF.

The J gene is TRBJ2-6, the V gene TRBV29-1. Germline lookup yields CDR1 SQVTM and CDR2 ANQGSEA. This CDR3 has 12 amino acids. The CDR3: CSSSSGANVLTF. The variable domain in full, completed from reference TRBV29-1 and TRBJ2-6, reads SAVISQKPSRDICQRGTSLTIQCQVDSQVTMMFWYRQQPGQSLTLIATANQGSEATYESGFVIDKFPISRPNLTFSTLTVSNMSPEDSSIYLCSSSSGANVLTFGAGSRLTVL.

V gene TRBV19 combines with J gene TRBJ1-6; TCRdb's assignment of TRBD1 cannot be checked, as there is no DNA. The V gene's germline CDR1 is LNHDA and CDR2 SQIVND (reference sequence). The CDR3 runs 15 residues. CDR3 sequence reads: CASGYRGRRTSPLHF.

This sequence joins TRBV18 and TRBJ1-6; with no DNA, the TCRdb D assignment of TRBD1 cannot be verified. Per germline, CDR1 KGHSH and CDR2 LQKENI. The CDR3 has 17 residues. The CDR3 loop reads CASSPPSVAGGNSPLHF.

This chain links TRBV5-1 with TRBJ2-1; TCRdb outputs TRBD1, but without DNA this stays unchecked. This CDR3 comprises 15 residues. Germline lookup yields CDR1 SGHRS and CDR2 YFSETQ. CDR3: CASTTSGTEYNEQFF.

This sequence joins TRBV5-1 and TRBJ1-1. The CDR3 covers 13 residues. The germline CDR1 and CDR2 sequences are SGHRS and YFSETQ. Here the CDR3 reads CASRLGYETEAFF.

This chain joins TRBV3-1 and TRBJ2-2; the TRBD1 assignment by TCRdb is unverifiable without DNA. CDR3 length: 15 residues. The V gene's germline CDR1 is LGHDT and CDR2 YNNKEL (reference sequence). This CDR3 reads CASSLDRGLTGELFF.